What follows are 23 T cell receptor beta chains derived from one specimen sequenced in a study of CXCR3-negative and CXCR3-positive naive CD8 T cells. The study, taken as a whole, reports: Relative to CXCR3-negative naive cells, CXCR3-positive naive cells had more hydrophobic TRB CDR3s.

The TRB libraries of cDNA were built by UMI-labeled 5' RACE. TCRdb reprocessed the 5' RACE reads and keeps a single row for each CDR3 protein, giving no DNA. This sample's clone table lists approximately 59,000 distinct CDR3 sequences. Their antigens are not known. Material: naive CXCR3+ CD8+ T cells from blood. Documented subset: CD45RO-CCR7+CD27+CD95- naive CD8+ T cells expressing CXCR3 (TNR3+). The receptor source for this set is a human donor in good health. Some clones in this sample may be carry-over from other donors' samples.

Here the CDR3 reads CASSNSGETEETQYF. The chain is built from TRBV7-6 and TRBJ2-5. Looked up from germline, CDR1 is SGHVS and CDR2 is FNYEAQ. The CDR3 is 15 residues long.

The rearrangement uses TRBV7-9 and TRBJ2-7; checking the TCRdb D call of TRBD1 is not possible without DNA. Germline CDR1 reads SEHNR; CDR2 reads FQNEAQ (reference sequence). The CDR3 sequence is 15 residues long. This CDR3 is CASSLAATGNYEQYF.

The CDR3 region is CAISEATGSNEQFF. The chain uses TRBV10-3 and TRBJ2-1; TCRdb calls TRBD1, which cannot be checked without DNA. The CDR3 runs to 14 residues. Germline V CDR1 and CDR2: ENHRY, SYGVKD.

The V gene is TRBV7-9, the J gene TRBJ2-4; the TCRdb D gene call, TRBD1, has no DNA to confirm it. CDR1 is SEHNR, CDR2 FQNEAQ, per germline (reference sequence). The CDR3 runs 14 residues. This chain's CDR3 is CASSPPGAKNIQYF.

V is TRBV9 and J is TRBJ2-5; TCRdb's D call of TRBD1 is untestable without DNA. The germline CDR1 and CDR2 sequences are SGDLS and YYNGEE. This CDR3 has 16 amino acids. CDR3 amino acids: CASSALGTGAQGTQYF.

V usage is TRBV7-8 and J usage is TRBJ2-2. From germline, CDR1 is SGHVS and CDR2 FQNEAQ. The CDR3 length is 14 residues. The CDR3 sequence is CASSLFAEIGELFF.

The chain joins TRBV28 to TRBJ1-2; the D call from TCRdb, TRBD1, cannot be confirmed without DNA. Germline CDR1 is MDHEN and CDR2 is SYDVKM. This CDR3 contains 15 residues. CDR3 loop: CASSLDRGDTYGYTF.

The chain has TRBV4-1 and TRBJ2-7; the TCRdb D gene call, TRBD2, has no DNA to confirm it. Germline V gene sequence: CDR1 MGHRA, CDR2 YSYEKL. The length of the CDR3 is 17 residues. Here the CDR3 reads CASSQDEGLLNPYEQYF.

This sequence joins TRBV18 and TRBJ2-7. This CDR3 contains 14 residues. In germline, CDR1 is KGHSH, CDR2 LQKENI. CDR3 sequence: CASSPTELLQEQYF.

The CDR3 loop reads CASSFHATNEKLFF. The chain employs TRBV7-2 and TRBJ1-4. This CDR3 region has 14 residues. CDR1 and CDR2 (germline): SGHTA, FQGNSA.

The chain uses TRBV7-2 and TRBJ2-7; TCRdb's D call of TRBD2 is untestable without DNA. The CDR3 runs 11 residues. Germline lookup yields CDR1 SGHTA and CDR2 FQGNSA. The CDR3 sequence is CASTREGEQYF.

The rearrangement uses TRBV27 and TRBJ2-3. This CDR3 has 16 amino acids. Germline V gene sequence: CDR1 MNHEY, CDR2 SMNVEV (reference sequence). Here the CDR3 reads CASSFFGTYSTDTQYF.

The chain employs TRBV5-1 and TRBJ1-5. The CDR3 length is 14 residues. CDR1 and CDR2 (germline): SGHRS, YFSETQ. The CDR3 sequence is CASSLGGPGQPQHF.

V usage is TRBV21-1 and J usage is TRBJ1-2. TRBV21-1 counts as a pseudogene. The CDR3 loop spans 13 amino acids. The CDR3: CASSTRIRNGYTF.

The chain combines TRBV7-6 with TRBJ2-7; TCRdb proposes TRBD2, but this gene call is untestable without DNA. The germline V gene has CDR1 SGHVS and CDR2 FNYEAQ. The CDR3 consists of 15 residues. CDR3 residues: CASSLSAGGSYEQYF.

The chain is built from TRBV9 and TRBJ2-7; TCRdb lists TRBD2, though no DNA is available to test this call. This CDR3 comprises 15 residues. Germline CDR1 and CDR2: SGDLS and YYNGEE. The CDR3 reads CASSTSGGATYEQYF.

V is TRBV6-5 and J is TRBJ1-2; TCRdb's D gene call, TRBD1, goes unchecked for lack of DNA. This CDR3 has 12 amino acids. The germline V gene encodes CDR1 MNHEY and CDR2 SVGAGI. CDR3 in amino acids: CATTLGDESYTF.

The chain couples TRBV7-2 to TRBJ2-3; TCRdb lists TRBD2, though no DNA is available to test this call. The CDR3 sequence is 15 residues long. The V gene's germline CDR1 is SGHTA and CDR2 FQGNSA. The CDR3 loop is CASSPSSGVLDTQYF.

This chain joins TRBV7-2 and TRBJ2-1; absent DNA, TCRdb's TRBD2 call cannot be checked. Looked up from germline, CDR1 is SGHTA and CDR2 is FQGNSA. This CDR3 has 16 residues. The chain's CDR3 is CASSLVLALGYNEQFF.

The V and J genes are TRBV12-3 or TRBV12-4 and TRBJ2-7; TCRdb proposes TRBD1, but this gene call is untestable without DNA. There are 14 residues in the CDR3. CDR3 loop: CASSPLEGGYEQYF.

The CDR3 spells CASSPLLVGDEQYF. The chain uses TRBV5-1 and TRBJ2-7; the D gene TCRdb calls, TRBD1, cannot be checked with no DNA. The CDR3 extends over 14 amino acids. Germline V lookup: CDR1 SGHRS, CDR2 YFSETQ.

V and J are TRBV6-5 and TRBJ2-7. The CDR3 consists of 11 residues. Germline-derived CDR1 and CDR2 are MNHEY and SVGAGI. The CDR3 sequence: CASRTFYEQYF.

The chain has TRBV29-1 and TRBJ2-1; the TCRdb D gene call, TRBD2, has no DNA to confirm it. Germline CDR1 SQVTM, CDR2 ANQGSEA. The CDR3 is 13 residues long. The CDR3 is CSVVAGGYNEQFF.